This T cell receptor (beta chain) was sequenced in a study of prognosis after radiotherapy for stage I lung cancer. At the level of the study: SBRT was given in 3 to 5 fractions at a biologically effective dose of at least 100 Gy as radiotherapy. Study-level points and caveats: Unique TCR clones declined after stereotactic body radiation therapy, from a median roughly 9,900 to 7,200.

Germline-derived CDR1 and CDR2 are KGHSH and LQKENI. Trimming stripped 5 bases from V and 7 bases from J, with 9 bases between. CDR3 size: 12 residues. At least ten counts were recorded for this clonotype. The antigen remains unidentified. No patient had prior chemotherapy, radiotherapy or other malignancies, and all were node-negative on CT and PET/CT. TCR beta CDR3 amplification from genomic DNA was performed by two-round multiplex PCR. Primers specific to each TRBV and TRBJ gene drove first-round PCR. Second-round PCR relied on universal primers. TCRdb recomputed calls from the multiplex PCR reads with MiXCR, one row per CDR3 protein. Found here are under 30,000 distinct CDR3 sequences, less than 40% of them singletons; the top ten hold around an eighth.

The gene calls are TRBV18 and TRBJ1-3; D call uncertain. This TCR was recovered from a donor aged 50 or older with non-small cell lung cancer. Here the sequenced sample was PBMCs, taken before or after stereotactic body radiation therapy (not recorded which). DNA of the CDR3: TGTGCCAGCTCAGGGGAAACCAACACCATATATTTT. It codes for CASSGETNTIYF.